The 22 T cell receptor beta chains listed next were all sequenced from one sample in a study of shared clonotypes between healthy human individuals (dated by TCRdb to about 2020). Library preparation was by the immunoSEQ multiplex PCR assay. TCRdb re-hosts the immuneACCESS table, in-frame sequences only. Its copies lack some clones; in the studies checked, an unresolved V gene accounts for under half of them, and the cause for the rest is not known. Here the sample has about 980,000 clones; less than 85% occur a single time. The ten largest account for nearly 1.5% of the sample. Input material: memory CD4+ T cells sorted from blood. The meaning of the sample's cell subset or site label: CD45RA-negative fraction. These receptors came from a young man in good health.

About this clone itself: This specimen includes other DNA sequences encoding the same CDR3. The rearrangement joins TRBV5-1 to TRBJ2-5; 7 positions agree with TRBD2. This CDR3 spans 15 amino acids. Germline CDR1 reads SGHRS; CDR2 reads YFSETQ. V shed 0 bases and J 5 bases; nucleotides not matched to a gene: 7. CDR3 residues: CASSLAGGSGETQYF. CDR3 coding DNA: TGCGCCAGCAGCTTGGCTGGCGGGAGTGGGGAGACCCAGTACTTC. Together with reference TRBV5-1 and TRBJ2-5, the CDR3 gives the full variable domain: KAGVTQTPRYLIKTRGQQVTLSCSPISGHRSVSWYQQTPGQGLQFLFEYFSETQRNKGNFPGRFSGRQFSNSRSEMNVSTLELGDSALYLCASSLAGGSGETQYFGPGTRLLVL.

This clone was found a few times. The J gene is TRBJ1-1, the V gene TRBV14; no definite D call. The CDR3 has 10 amino acids. The germline V gene encodes CDR1 SGHDN and CDR2 FVKESK. Trimming shortened V by 2 bases and J by 8 bases, and 3 bases separated the two germline ends. CDR3 loop: CASSQTEAFF. The CDR3 DNA sequence: TGTGCCAGCAGCCAAACCGAAGCTTTCTTT.

The chain couples TRBV11-1 to TRBJ2-3; 10 bases agree with TRBD2. Germline assignment: CDR1 SGHAT and CDR2 FQDESV (reference sequence). The CDR3 covers 16 residues. Unmatched junction bases numbered 7, after V lost 5 bases and J lost 2 bases. CDR3 in amino acids: CASSPLAGVYTDTQYF. CDR3 in DNA: TGTGCCAGCAGCCCGCTAGCGGGGGTCTACACAGATACGCAGTATTTT.

This clone came up a few times. The rearrangement uses TRBV28 and TRBJ2-7; a possible D gene is TRBD2 (6 bases). The CDR3 length is 14 residues. Trimming cost V 4 bases and J 9 bases, with 19 bases left between them. Germline V CDR1 and CDR2: MDHEN, SYDVKM. The DNA for the CDR3 is TGTGCCAGCAGTTCTCCCGCCGGGGGTGCGGTGCAGTACTTC. Protein sequence: CASSSPAGGAVQYF.

Only a few counts were recorded for this clone. This sequence joins TRBV2 and TRBJ2-3, with TRBD2 matching 9 bases. The CDR3 is made up of 14 amino acids. Germline assignment: CDR1 SNHLY and CDR2 FYNNEI. Trimming removed 7 bases from V and 5 bases from J; junction bases left unmatched: 7. CDR3 protein: CASTASGIGDTQYF. The CDR3 bases are TGTGCCAGCACCGCTAGCGGGATAGGAGATACGCAGTATTTT.

Points on this clone: This is likely an artifact of a read error, given a far larger clone one base away. The chain employs TRBV2 and TRBJ2-7; no clear D gene. CDR1 and CDR2 (germline): SNHLY, FYNNEI. Trimming cost V 6 bases and J 3 bases, with 9 bases left between them. The CDR3 contains 12 residues. The CDR3 DNA sequence: TGTGCCAGCAGCCTCGACGGCTACGAGCAGTACTTC. Its protein is CASSLDGYEQYF.

In this sample, this clone turned up a few times. This chain connects TRBV10-3 to TRBJ1-1; D call uncertain. The germline gives CDR1 ENHRY, CDR2 SYGVKD. CDR3 length equals 13 residues. V was pared by 0 bases and J by 8 bases, with 10 bases between. DNA for the CDR3: TGTGCCATCAGTGAGTCGACCGGGAGGGAAGCTTTCTTT. Protein product: CAISESTGREAFF.

The V call is TRBV5-4, the J call TRBJ2-2; D not certain. Per the germline V gene, CDR1 is SGHNT and CDR2 is YYREEE (reference sequence). V was cut by 0 bases and J by 4 bases, with 10 bases left in between. The CDR3 length is 15 residues. As DNA, the CDR3 is TGTGCCAGCAGCTTGGCCCTGGGTGGCACCGGGGAGCTGTTTTTT. Translation: CASSLALGGTGELFF.

This rearrangement joins TRBV4-2 to TRBJ1-2; 8 nucleotides match TRBD1. The ends lost 3 bases at V and 5 bases at J; junction bases unmatched: 8. This CDR3 comprises 15 residues. Per the germline V gene, CDR1 is LGHNA and CDR2 is YNFKEQ. CDR3 loop: CASSHPGGARYGYTF. In DNA form, the CDR3 reads TGTGCCAGCAGCCACCCAGGGGGCGCAAGGTATGGCTACACCTTC.

Notes on this clone: A clone one base away is much larger, so this may be a read error. The rearrangement uses TRBV2 and TRBJ1-2; D gene uncertain. The V gene lost 7 bases and the J gene lost 8 bases, with 11 bases spanning the gap. CDR3 size: 11 residues. Germline values: CDR1 SNHLY, CDR2 FYNNEI. The chain's CDR3 is CASNPDWGYTF. The CDR3 coding sequence is TGTGCCAGCAACCCCGATTGGGGCTACACCTTC.

This clone was recorded a few times. This chain connects TRBV29-1 to TRBJ2-2, with D possibly TRBD2 on 6 matching bases. The CDR3 has 12 amino acids. Germline V lookup: CDR1 SQVTM, CDR2 ANQGSEA. Trimming took 7 bases from V and 5 from J, leaving 11 bases between them. CDR3 DNA: TGCAGCGGCCGGAGGGATACCGGGGAGCTGTTTTTT. This sequence encodes CSGRRDTGELFF.

The rearrangement uses TRBV7-9 and TRBJ1-5; D is undetermined. The CDR3 contains 12 residues. V was cut by 5 bases and J by 5 bases, with 7 bases left in between. CDR1 and CDR2 from the germline V gene are SEHNR and FQNEAQ (reference sequence). The CDR3 sequence: CASSIDDQPQHF. Here the CDR3 DNA reads TGTGCCAGCAGCATTGACGATCAGCCCCAGCATTTT.

As regards this clone: This specimen includes other DNA sequences encoding the same CDR3. V usage is TRBV30 and J usage is TRBJ2-5; D is ambiguous. The germline gives CDR1 GTSNPN, CDR2 SVGIG (reference sequence). CDR3 length: 11 amino acids. V was trimmed by 2 bases and J by 2 bases, leaving 3 bases between them. In DNA, the CDR3 is TGTGCCTGGAGTTTACAAGAGACCCAGTACTTC. Translation: CAWSLQETQYF.

About this clone: The sample has other DNA sequences that encode this CDR3 too. The chain uses TRBV7-2 and TRBJ2-6, with D possibly matching TRBD1 (6 bases). The germline V gene encodes CDR1 SGHTA and CDR2 FQGNSA. CDR3 size: 18 residues. The germline V and J ends were trimmed by 6 bases and 0 bases, with 18 bases remaining between them. CDR3 DNA: TGTGCCAGCAGTTTGGCCGGGACACTGAGCTCTGGGGCCAACGTCCTGACTTTC. Its translation: CASSLAGTLSSGANVLTF.

V usage is TRBV5-1 and J usage is TRBJ2-3; 9 positions agree with TRBD2. The germline CDR1 and CDR2 sequences are SGHRS and YFSETQ. The CDR3 spans 16 residues. J was trimmed by 4 bases and V by 4 bases; bases with no gene match: 10. CDR3 sequence: CASSQLGTSLADTQYF. The CDR3, as DNA: TGCGCCAGCAGCCAGCTTGGGACTAGCTTAGCAGATACGCAGTATTTT.

This clone was counted once. The V gene is TRBV7-2, the J gene TRBJ2-7, with 14 bases fitting TRBD2. CDR1 and CDR2 from the germline V gene are SGHTA and FQGNSA. Trimming took 5 bases from V and 3 from J; bases not matched to a gene: 3. The CDR3 has 15 residues. The CDR3 spells CASSEGLAGVYEQYF. In DNA form, the CDR3 reads TGTGCCAGCAGCGAGGGACTAGCGGGGGTCTACGAGCAGTACTTC.

The V call is TRBV4-2, the J call TRBJ2-1; 13 bases agree with TRBD2. This CDR3 comprises 15 residues. V shed 2 bases, J shed 7 bases, and the junction held 2 bases outside the gene matches. CDR1 and CDR2 (germline): LGHNA, YNFKEQ. The chain's CDR3 is CASSQTSGGANEQFF. The CDR3 DNA follows: TGTGCCAGCAGCCAAACTAGCGGGGGGGCAAATGAGCAGTTCTTC.

The chain carries TRBV18 and TRBJ1-1; a weak D match, TRBD1 (5 bases). The CDR3 runs 16 residues. Germline V gene data show CDR1 as KGHSH and CDR2 as LQKENI. V was trimmed by 2 bases and J by 9 bases, leaving 22 bases between them. The CDR3 DNA is TGTGCCAGCTCACCAGAACAGGCCCTCGGAGGGATTAAAGCTTTCTTT. Encoded protein: CASSPEQALGGIKAFF.

The V call is TRBV2, the J call TRBJ1-4, with unresolved D. CDR3 length equals 11 residues. The V gene's germline CDR1 is SNHLY and CDR2 FYNNEI. V was cut by 3 bases and J by 8 bases, with 4 bases left in between. This CDR3 reads CASSDREKLFF. As DNA, the CDR3 is TGTGCCAGCAGTGATAGGGAAAAACTGTTTTTT.

This sequence joins TRBV19 and TRBJ1-2; 12 nucleotides line up with TRBD1. Germline assignment: CDR1 LNHDA and CDR2 SQIVND (reference sequence). Unmatched junction bases numbered 11, after V lost 8 bases and J lost 4 bases. This CDR3 is 16 amino acids long. The DNA of the CDR3 is TGTGCCAGTCGAGCCGGGACAGGGGGCCGGGGCTATGGCTACACCTTC. Its translation is CASRAGTGGRGYGYTF.

The V gene is TRBV7-2, the J gene TRBJ1-5, with D possibly being TRBD1 (6 bases). From germline, CDR1 is SGHTA and CDR2 FQGNSA. The CDR3 is 12 amino acids. Trimming removed 6 bases from V and 5 bases from J, with 8 bases in between. The DNA for the CDR3 is TGTGCCAGCAGTCACAGGGATCAGCCCCAGCATTTT. It specifies CASSHRDQPQHF.

The chain links TRBV5-1 to TRBJ2-7; 9 positions match TRBD1. The germline V gene encodes CDR1 SGHRS and CDR2 YFSETQ. The CDR3 is made up of 16 amino acids. Unmatched junction bases numbered 9, after V lost 3 bases and J lost 2 bases. The CDR3 protein is CASSSAFRDRAYEQYF. CDR3 DNA: TGCGCCAGCAGCTCGGCTTTCCGGGACAGGGCCTACGAGCAGTACTTC.